The rows below give T cell receptor beta chains drawn from one sample of a study of blood T cells in healthy people across ages. TCRdb ran MiXCR on the 5' RACE reads and lists one entry per CDR3 protein. Here the sample spans hundreds of thousands of distinct CDR3 sequences, around 20% being singletons. The sequencing input was blood. Receptor source: a man between 70 and 80 years old in good health. Each CDR3 is given with its conserved first and last residue. Fields, in order: V gene, D gene, clone size, J gene, CDR3 protein, CDR3 DNA. The D gene is left open where the match is weak. The size of a clone is reported for some rows only, either as once, few or many, or as a class for expanded clones.

TRBV18	NA	NA	TRBJ2-1	CASSPMDEQFF	TGTGCCAGCTCACCGATGGATGAGCAGTTCTTC
TRBV6-6	NA	NA	TRBJ2-1	CASSPPGPSYNEQFF	TGTGCCAGCAGTCCCCCGGGTCCGTCTTACAATGAGCAGTTCTTC
TRBV12-3/TRBV12-4	NA	NA	TRBJ1-3	CASRQGFGGNTIYF	TGTGCCAGCAGACAGGGTTTTGGAGGAAACACCATATATTTT
TRBV9	NA	NA	TRBJ2-1	CAGSVAVGYEQFF	TGTGCCGGCAGCGTAGCTGTAGGGTATGAGCAGTTCTTC
TRBV11-3	NA	few	TRBJ2-2	CASSLYSAGELFF	TGTGCCAGCAGCTTATACAGTGCCGGGGAGCTGTTTTTT
TRBV7-9	NA	few	TRBJ2-5	CASSLGRTLYQETQYF	TGTGCCAGCAGCTTAGGCCGGACACTGTACCAAGAGACCCAGTACTTC
TRBV5-1	NA	NA	TRBJ2-1	CASSGGGPITNEQFF	TGCGCCAGCAGCGGGGGAGGACCGATAACCAATGAGCAGTTCTTC
TRBV29-1	NA	many	TRBJ2-6	CSVDSSGANVLTF	TGCAGCGTTGATAGCTCTGGGGCCAACGTCCTGACTTTC
TRBV30	NA	few	TRBJ2-3	CAWTVGTYTDTQYF	TGTGCCTGGACCGTAGGAACCTACACAGATACGCAGTATTTT
TRBV20-1	NA	NA	TRBJ1-2	CSARADSSNYGYTF	TGCAGTGCTAGAGCGGACTCCTCTAACTATGGCTACACCTTC
TRBV5-1	NA	few	TRBJ1-3	CASSQSGSTSGNTIYF	TGCGCCAGCAGCCAATCCGGGAGTACCTCTGGAAACACCATATATTTT
TRBV4-1	NA	few	TRBJ1-1	CASSQHTGTMNTEAFF	TGCGCCAGCAGCCAACACACCGGGACAATGAACACTGAAGCTTTCTTT
TRBV20-1	TRBD2	few	TRBJ2-7	CSAKSGSQAYEQYF	TGCAGTGCGAAAAGCGGGAGCCAGGCCTACGAGCAGTACTTC
TRBV18	NA	few	TRBJ2-4	CASSPDPLAKNIQYF	TGTGCCAGCTCACCTGACCCACTAGCCAAAAACATTCAGTACTTC
TRBV3-1	TRBD1	many	TRBJ2-3	CASSQELGQGADTQYF	TGTGCCAGCAGCCAAGAGCTCGGACAGGGGGCAGATACGCAGTATTTT
TRBV10-3	TRBD2	NA	TRBJ2-1	CAISERTSGHNEQFF	TGTGCCATCAGTGAGAGGACTAGCGGTCACAATGAGCAGTTCTTC
TRBV20-1	NA	NA	TRBJ2-1	CSASFRGNEQFF	TGCAGTGCAAGTTTCAGGGGTAATGAGCAGTTCTTC
TRBV20-1	NA	NA	TRBJ2-1	CSASGQGSEQFF	TGCAGTGCCTCGGGGCAGGGATCTGAGCAGTTCTTC
TRBV2	TRBD2	NA	TRBJ2-7	CASSPLAGSEQYF	TGTGCCAGCAGTCCGCTAGCGGGATCCGAGCAGTACTTC
TRBV15	TRBD1	few	TRBJ2-3	CATSRAGQGDTQYF	TGTGCCACCAGCAGAGCAGGACAGGGGGATACGCAGTATTTT
TRBV28	NA	many	TRBJ2-5	CASSTPLSPSQETQYF	TGTGCCAGCAGTACCCCGCTCTCCCCTAGCCAAGAGACCCAGTACTTC
TRBV14	NA	few	TRBJ1-5	CASSQGGVGQPQHF	TGTGCCAGCAGCCAAGGCGGGGTAGGTCAGCCCCAGCATTTT
TRBV12-3/TRBV12-4	NA	NA	TRBJ2-3	CASRLRADTQYF	TGTGCTAGCAGATTAAGGGCAGATACGCAGTATTTC
TRBV7-9	NA	few	TRBJ2-5	CASSPTAKETQYF	TGTGCCAGCAGCCCGACAGCGAAAGAGACCCAGTACTTC
TRBV24-1	NA	NA	TRBJ2-7	CATSGAYEQYF	TGTGCCACCAGTGGGGCCTACGAGCAGTACTTC
TRBV28	TRBD1	NA	TRBJ1-2	CASYRGTGNYGYTF	TGTGCCAGCTACAGAGGGACAGGCAACTATGGCTACACCTTC
TRBV15	TRBD1	NA	TRBJ1-2	CATSNRDRGDYGYTF	TGTGCCACCAGCAACCGGGACAGGGGCGACTATGGCTACACCTTC
TRBV7-7	TRBD1	few	TRBJ2-5	CASWLRTCSLGGGETQYF	TGTGCTAGTTGGTTACGAACCTGCTCTTTAGGGGGCGGGGAGACCCAGTACTTC
TRBV20-1	NA	NA	TRBJ2-1	CSALINLDQGYGEQFF	TGCAGTGCCCTAATAAACTTGGACCAGGGATATGGTGAGCAGTTCTTC
TRBV5-1	NA	NA	TRBJ2-2	CASSLEVQPGELFF	TGCGCCAGCAGCTTGGAAGTGCAACCCGGGGAGCTGTTTTTT
TRBV12-3/TRBV12-4	NA	few	TRBJ1-6	CASSFFSYNSPLHF	TGTGCCAGCAGTTTTTTCTCCTATAATTCACCCCTCCACTTT
TRBV5-1	NA	NA	TRBJ2-1	CASSSGTLYNEQFF	TGCGCCAGCAGCTCCGGGACACTTTACAATGAGCAGTTCTTC
TRBV20-1	NA	NA	TRBJ2-6	CSAVIPGANVLTF	TGCAGTGCGGTTATTCCCGGGGCCAACGTCCTGACTTTC
TRBV12-3/TRBV12-4	NA	NA	TRBJ2-7	CASRLSGTNVEQYF	TGTGCCAGCAGATTATCCGGGACCAACGTAGAGCAGTACTTC
TRBV2	NA	few	TRBJ1-6	CASSVSDQPTLYF	TGTGCCAGCAGTGTTTCGGATCAACCGACGCTCTATTTT
TRBV29-1	NA	NA	TRBJ2-3	CSVRGASTETQYF	TGCAGCGTTCGAGGGGCTAGCACAGAAACGCAGTATTTT
TRBV5-6	TRBD2	NA	TRBJ2-5	CASSFREGNQETQYF	TGTGCCAGCAGCTTTAGGGAGGGGAATCAAGAGACCCAGTACTTC
TRBV20-1	TRBD2	many	TRBJ2-1	CSAAANKAGVVPFF	TGCAGTGCGGCGGCCAATAAAGCGGGAGTGGTTCCGTTCTTC
TRBV12-3/TRBV12-4	TRBD1	NA	TRBJ1-4	CASRANRGTNEKLFF	TGTGCCAGCAGAGCCAACAGGGGGACAAATGAAAAACTGTTTTTT
TRBV24-1	TRBD1	NA	TRBJ2-5	CATSDPTMTGKETQYF	TGTGCCACCAGTGATCCTACGATGACAGGGAAGGAGACCCAGTACTTC
TRBV19	TRBD2	many	TRBJ2-1	CASSSTSGRSRYNEQFF	TGTGCCAGTAGTTCAACTAGCGGGAGGTCTCGCTACAATGAGCAGTTCTTC
TRBV20-1	TRBD2	NA	TRBJ2-4	CSATVGGAKNIQYF	TGCAGTGCCACAGTGGGAGGGGCCAAAAACATTCAGTACTTC
TRBV20-1	TRBD2	NA	TRBJ2-7	CSATSAAGETREQYF	TGCAGTGCTACCTCTGCGGCGGGAGAGACTAGGGAGCAGTACTTC
TRBV24-1	NA	few	TRBJ2-1	CATSDPPLNEQFF	TGTGCCACCAGTGACCCCCCCCTTAATGAGCAGTTCTTC